This T cell receptor beta chain came from a study of T cells in Graves' hyperthyroidism and ophthalmopathy. Amplified regions were TCR beta CDR3 sequences from RNA transcripts. First-round RT-PCR of the TCR CDR3 relied on the HTBI primer set. TCRdb independently ran MiXCR on the multiplex PCR reads; one entry per CDR3 protein. This sample has approximately 400,000 distinct CDR3 sequences, with approximately 14% found just once. Findings of the study overall: Researchers found most expanded thyroid clonotypes above 0.001 in blood as well.

This clonotype has a count of ten or more. What it binds is unknown. V gave up 0 bases and J gave up 7 bases, with 13 bases separating them. There are 16 residues in the CDR3. Germline V gene data show CDR1 as LGHDT and CDR2 as YNNKEL (reference sequence). What was sequenced was blood. The rearrangement uses TRBV3-1 and TRBJ1-6; no definite D call. This TCR was sampled from a woman between 18 and 29 years old with Graves' hyperthyroidism. This chain's CDR3 is CASSQDGAVANSPLHF. CDR3 coding DNA: TGTGCCAGCAGCCAAGATGGTGCAGTCGCCAATTCACCCCTCCACTTT.